This entry features one TCR beta chain sequence. Its specificity is not known. TCRdb's table, derived via immunoSEQ multiplex PCR, lists solely in-frame clones and lacks some. This repertoire shows roughly 24,000 clones, roughly 79% found once; its top ten account for around 5.3%. The data belong to a study of vaccination effects on CD4 cells after COVID-19. Study overall: Post-vaccine sample collection fell at a median of 72 days after the second dose.

Trimming took off 5 bases at V and 7 bases at J, with 18 bases between the two ends. Germline V gene lookup returns CDR1 SGHAT and CDR2 FQNNGV. There are 14 residues in the CDR3. Before any sequencing was done, the ViraFEST assay used viral peptide pools to expand antigen-specific CD4+ T cells. The culture ran for about 11 days, and then CD4+ T cells were isolated. All study participants received two doses of BNT162b2 or mRNA-1273 vaccine. Sequencing was performed on CD4+ T cells from PBMCs cultured with SARS-CoV-2 spike peptides, taken after COVID-19 vaccination. The origin of this receptor is a human donor who received a COVID-19 vaccine. Some clones in this sample may be carry-over from other donors' samples. The chain joins TRBV11-2 to TRBJ2-7; perhaps D is TRBD1 or TRBD2 (5 bases each). The CDR3 DNA is TGTGCCAGCAGCCTAGGGGTCCGAGGGATGGAGCAGTACGTC. Amino acid sequence: CASSLGVRGMEQYV.